Judged by abundance, the clone carrying this T cell receptor (delta chain) is large. The same CDR3 also results from other DNA sequences found in this sample. TCRdb called clones anew from the reads with CATT. This table has about 1,500 delta-chain clones, about 8% appearing once. Trimming left V 0 bases short and J 0 bases short, with 11 bases between. Germline CDR1 reads GEAIGNYY; CDR2 reads EKD. The CDR3 totals 18 residues. This record comes from a study of gamma-delta chains in newborns, infants, children. Study overall: Innate gammadelta T cells reportedly expand polyclonally right after birth, driven by microbial exposure, per the title.

The source is a child who was a newborn, infant or young child, either healthy, febrile or measles-vaccinated (not recorded which). The sequenced sample consisted of blood. J is TRDJ3 and V is TRDV2; possibly TRDD3 for D (6 bases). Here the CDR3 DNA reads TGTGCCTGTGACACCTGGGGGGCAAGCTCCTGGGACACCCGACAGATGTTTTTC. As protein: CACDTWGASSWDTRQMFF.